These 8 T cell receptor beta chains came from one sample sequenced in a study of cytomegalovirus exposure and HLA in healthy donors. PCR amplification relied on 60 Vbeta primers (plus 13 Jbeta primers). Method: immunoSEQ multiplex PCR; TCRdb's copy keeps in-frame clones and lacks some. The data hold about 160,000 clones, with approximately 88% observed a single time. Input material: PBMCs. Source of these receptors: a woman in her twenties or thirties in good health and CMV-seronegative.

This chain uses TRBV6-6 with TRBJ2-5; TRBD1 agrees at 9 bases. The end of the DNA fits TRBJ2-7 better, so the J call may be wrong. Germline assignment: CDR1 MNHNY and CDR2 SVGAGI (reference sequence). This CDR3 has 16 residues. DNA for the CDR3: TGTGCCAGCGGGGGACAGGGAATCATCCACACCTACGAGCAGTACTTC. Encoded protein: CASGGQGIIHTYEQYF.

V gene TRBV5-1 combines with J gene TRBJ2-2, with D tentatively TRBD2 (5 bases). The CDR3 has 14 residues. Germline loops: CDR1 SGHRS, CDR2 YFSETQ. V shed 1 base and J shed 7 bases, with 11 bases lying between them. The CDR3 coding sequence is TGCGCCAGCAGCTTGTACCGGGAAAGCGGGGAGCTGTTTTTT. Encoded protein: CASSLYRESGELFF.

This chain joins TRBV6-5 and TRBJ2-2; TRBD1 is a possible D gene (7 bases). Between the trimmed V and J ends, which lost 1 base and 1 base, there was a span of 10 bases. This CDR3 is 16 amino acids long. The germline gives CDR1 MNHEY, CDR2 SVGAGI. CDR3 coding DNA: TGTGCCAGCAGTTACTGGCAGGGGGGGAACACCGGGGAGCTGTTTTTT. Translated, it gives CASSYWQGGNTGELFF.

The rearrangement links TRBV6-5 to TRBJ1-5; the match to TRBD1 covers 9 bases. Unmatched junction bases numbered 6, after V lost 4 bases and J lost 2 bases. The CDR3 covers 16 residues. Germline lookup yields CDR1 MNHEY and CDR2 SVGAGI. Here the CDR3 reads CASSLQGAAGNQPQHF. The CDR3 DNA sequence: TGTGCCAGCAGTTTACAGGGGGCTGCGGGCAATCAGCCCCAGCATTTT.

This rearrangement joins TRBV11-2 to TRBJ1-2; no clear D. CDR1 and CDR2 (germline): SGHAT, FQNNGV. V lost 5 bases and J 4 bases, leaving 14 bases between the germline ends. This CDR3 has 14 residues. The CDR3 protein is CASSVTDRGYGYTF. The CDR3 DNA reads as TGTGCCAGCAGCGTAACGGATCGGGGCTATGGCTACACCTTC.

The chain carries TRBV27 and TRBJ1-1; TRBD1 aligns across 7 bases. Trimming removed 5 bases from V and 0 bases from J; junction bases left unmatched: 6. Germline values: CDR1 MNHEY, CDR2 SMNVEV (reference sequence). The CDR3 has 15 residues. CDR3 sequence: CASSPKTGLNTEAFF. The CDR3 DNA reads TGTGCCAGCAGTCCAAAGACAGGGTTGAACACTGAAGCTTTCTTT.

The J gene is TRBJ2-7, the V gene TRBV6-1; 16 nucleotides agree with TRBD2. The J segment lost 3 bases and the V segment lost 2 bases, leaving 19 bases of the junction unmatched. The CDR3 runs 22 residues. Germline-derived CDR1 and CDR2 are MNHNS and SASEGT. CDR3 DNA: TGTGCCAGCAGTGAATGGGGGACTAGCGGGAGGGCCTATTCCGTCTTCTACTACGAGCAGTACTTC. As protein: CASSEWGTSGRAYSVFYYEQYF.

This clone was found once. The chain combines TRBV5-1 with TRBJ2-7, with 12 bases fitting TRBD2. The trim removed 1 base at V and 0 bases at J, leaving 2 bases unmatched. The CDR3 length is 16 residues. Per germline, CDR1 SGHRS and CDR2 YFSETQ. In nucleotides, the CDR3 is TGCGCCAGCAGCTTGACTAGCGGGGGGAGCTCCTACGAGCAGTACTTC. Its translation: CASSLTSGGSSYEQYF.